This T cell receptor beta chain was captured in a study of CD8 T cells in Susac syndrome. Per germline, CDR1 DFQATT and CDR2 SNEGSKA (reference sequence). The CDR3 runs 11 residues. Reverse transcription of roughly 0.5 to 1 ug RNA used random hexamers. Amplification of TCR beta CDR3 was carried out by immunoSEQ multiplex PCR, which covered 54 Vbeta and 13 Jbeta segments. Each CDR3 protein gets one entry after TCRdb re-called the immunoSEQ multiplex PCR reads with MiXCR. The sample contains over 150,000 distinct CDR3 sequences, 90% to 97% of which appear only once. The TCR comes from a human donor with Susac syndrome. The rearrangement links TRBV20-1 to TRBJ2-5, with 7 bases fitting TRBD1. The sequenced material came from CD4+ T cells from PBMCs. The CDR3 loop is CSGTVQETQYF. The CDR3, as DNA: TGCAGCGGGACAGTACAAGAGACCCAGTACTTC.